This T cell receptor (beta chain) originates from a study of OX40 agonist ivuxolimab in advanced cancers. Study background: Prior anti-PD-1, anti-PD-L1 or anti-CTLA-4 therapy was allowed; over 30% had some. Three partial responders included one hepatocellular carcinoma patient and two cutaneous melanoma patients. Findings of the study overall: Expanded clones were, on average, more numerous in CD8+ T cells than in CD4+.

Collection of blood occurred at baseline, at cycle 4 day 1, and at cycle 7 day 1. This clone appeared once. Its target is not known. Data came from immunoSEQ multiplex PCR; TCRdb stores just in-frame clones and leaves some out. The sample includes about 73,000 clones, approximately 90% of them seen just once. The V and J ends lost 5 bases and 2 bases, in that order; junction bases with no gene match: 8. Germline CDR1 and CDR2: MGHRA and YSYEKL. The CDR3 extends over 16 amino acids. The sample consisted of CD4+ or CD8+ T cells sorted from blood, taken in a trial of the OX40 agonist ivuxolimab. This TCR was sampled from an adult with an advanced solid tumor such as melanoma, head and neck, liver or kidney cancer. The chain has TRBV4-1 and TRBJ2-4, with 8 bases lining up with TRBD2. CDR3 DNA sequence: TGCGCCAGCAGCACGAGCGGGAGCGGTACCAAAAACATTCAGTACTTC. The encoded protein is CASSTSGSGTKNIQYF.